One T cell receptor (beta chain) is described in this entry. This entry is derived from a study of technical replicates of blood from several donors. The protocol was immunoSEQ multiplex PCR, while the TCRdb copy is restricted to in-frame clones and leaves out a portion. The data contain roughly 92,000 clones, approximately 95% of them singletons. The sample consisted of T cells isolated from PBMCs. This TCR came from a human donor in good health.

The CDR3 spells CATSREGGLAAYEQYF. In DNA form, the CDR3 reads TGTGCCACCAGCAGAGAGGGAGGACTAGCAGCTTACGAGCAGTACTTC. The gene calls are TRBV15 and TRBJ2-7, with TRBD2 matching over 8 bases. Germline V lookup: CDR1 LNHNV, CDR2 YYDKDF (reference sequence). Losses at the gene ends were 0 bases for V and 4 bases for J; bases not matched to a gene: 8. CDR3 length equals 16 residues.